This T cell receptor (beta chain) was recovered during a study of cytotoxic CD8 clonotypes in ibrutinib-treated CLL. Study-level information: Patients: some eleven relapsed/refractory, some 15 treatment-naive, 17 IGHV unmutated.

Study conclusions and caveats: The clonality went up when patients responded to ibrutinib and dropped back toward baseline at progression. Collection times varied between progressing and sustained-remission patients.

This clone has only a few counts. No antigen is known for it. Germline V gene lookup returns CDR1 LGHNA and CDR2 YSLEER. This CDR3 is built from 14 residues. After removal of 3 bases from V and 8 bases from J, the junction contained 4 bases not matched to a gene. Clones were sequenced by immunoSEQ multiplex PCR, and TCRdb holds only the in-frame ones, with some missing. This sample has tens of thousands of clones, with approximately 87% found just once. Sample: PBMCs, taken after 24 months of ibrutinib treatment. The clonotype comes from a human donor with chronic lymphocytic leukemia. J is TRBJ1-2 and V is TRBV4-3; 12 bases match TRBD1. In DNA, the CDR3 is TGCGCCAGCAGCCAGGGACAGGGGGCGGAAGGCTACACCTTC. This translates into CASSQGQGAEGYTF.